The 7 T cell receptor beta chains below come from one sample, sequenced in a study of regulatory T cells in long-lasting Graves disease. Time point specified: newly diagnosed GD, antithyroid drugs for less than 3 months. PBMC RNA served as the TCR library source. Construction of TCR beta libraries relied on iRepertoire HTBI primers and on Arm-PCR targeting CDR3 regions. TCRdb passed the multiplex PCR reads through MiXCR, listing each CDR3 protein once. The data show about 360,000 distinct CDR3 sequences, around 15% seen once. These data also featured in a second study, about T cells in Graves' hyperthyroidism and ophthalmopathy.

Sample: peripheral blood mononuclear cells (PBMCs), taken at new diagnosis, from a patient treated with antithyroid drugs. These receptors all stem from a young woman with Graves disease.

The chain links TRBV19 to TRBJ1-5; a possible D gene is TRBD1 (6 bases). V lost 3 bases and J 3 bases, leaving 15 bases between the germline ends. The CDR3 is made up of 16 amino acids. The germline CDR1 and CDR2 sequences are LNHDA and SQIVND (reference sequence). The CDR3: CASSITHRAHNQPQHF. Written as DNA, the CDR3 is TGTGCCAGTAGTATCACCCACAGGGCACACAATCAGCCCCAGCATTTT.

This clonotype showed up many times. The CDR3 is CASSLRGRETQYF. In DNA, the CDR3 is TGTGCCAGCAGCCTCCGGGGGAGGGAGACCCAGTACTTC. This chain joins TRBV3-1 and TRBJ2-5; D is possibly TRBD2 (6 bases). Germline V gene lookup returns CDR1 LGHDT and CDR2 YNNKEL (reference sequence). The germline V and J ends were trimmed by 4 bases and 5 bases, with 11 bases remaining between them. The length of the CDR3 is 13 residues.

This clonotype was detected many times. This CDR3 is CASSSLAGIYEQYF. The CDR3 DNA follows: TGTGCCAGCAGTTCCCTAGCGGGAATTTACGAGCAGTACTTC. V is TRBV6-2 or TRBV6-3 and J is TRBJ2-7, with 9 positions matching TRBD2. This CDR3 has 14 residues. Losses at the gene ends were 4 bases for V and 4 bases for J; bases not matched to a gene: 5. Germline V gene data show CDR1 as MNHEY and CDR2 as SVGEGT.

Notes on this clonotype: The likely explanation is a read error, given a far larger clone one base away. The chain couples TRBV6-9 to TRBJ1-1; D remains unclear. The CDR3 runs 14 residues. Germline assignment: CDR1 MNHGY and CDR2 SVAAGI. The CDR3: CASSYGEENIEAFF. The CDR3 DNA follows: TGTGCCAGCAGTTACGGAGAGGAGAACATTGAAGCTTTCTTT.

The rearrangement links TRBV4-1 to TRBJ1-2; 7 positions match TRBD1. This CDR3 has 15 amino acids. V trimming: 1 base; J trimming: 8 bases; junction bases outside the gene matches: 10. Germline loops: CDR1 MGHRA, CDR2 YSYEKL. The CDR3 loop reads CASSQAQGMIRGYTF. The CDR3, as DNA: TGCGCCAGCAGCCAAGCACAGGGGATGATCAGGGGCTACACCTTC.

This clonotype came up many times. This chain uses TRBV13 with TRBJ1-1; D not resolved. The CDR3 extends over 13 amino acids. V was pared by 0 bases and J by 8 bases, with 10 bases between. Germline CDR1 PRHDT, CDR2 FYEKMQ (reference sequence). The CDR3 loop is CASSLGRYGEAFF. The CDR3 DNA follows: TGTGCCAGCAGCTTAGGCCGTTACGGAGAAGCTTTCTTT.

The rearrangement uses TRBV29-1 and TRBJ2-3, with 8 nucleotides matching TRBD1. The J segment lost 4 bases and the V segment lost 1 base, leaving 10 bases of the junction unmatched. CDR3 length: 16 amino acids. Germline V gene lookup returns CDR1 SQVTM and CDR2 ANQGSEA. The CDR3, as DNA: TGCAGCGTTGAAGTTGGGGCAGGGGGCGTGGCAGATACGCAGTATTTT. Amino acids: CSVEVGAGGVADTQYF.